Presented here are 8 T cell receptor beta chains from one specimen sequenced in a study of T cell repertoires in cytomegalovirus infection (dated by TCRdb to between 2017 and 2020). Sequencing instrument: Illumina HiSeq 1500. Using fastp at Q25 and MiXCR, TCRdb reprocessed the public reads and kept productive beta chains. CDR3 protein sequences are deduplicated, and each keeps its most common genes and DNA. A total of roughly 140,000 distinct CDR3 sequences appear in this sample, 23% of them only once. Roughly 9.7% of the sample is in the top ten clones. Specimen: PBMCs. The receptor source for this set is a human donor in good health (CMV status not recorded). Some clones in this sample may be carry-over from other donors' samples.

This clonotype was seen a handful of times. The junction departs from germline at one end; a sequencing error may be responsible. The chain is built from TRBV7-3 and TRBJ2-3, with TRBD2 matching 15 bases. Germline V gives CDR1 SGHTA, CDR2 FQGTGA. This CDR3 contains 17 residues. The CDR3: CASSSGGLAGGTDMQYF. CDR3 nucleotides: TGTGCCAGCAGCTCGGGGGGACTAGCGGGGGGCACAGATATGCAGTATTTT. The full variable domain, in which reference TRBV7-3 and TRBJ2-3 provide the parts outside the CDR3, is GAGVSQTPSNKVTEKGKYVELRCDPISGHTALYWYRQSLGQGPEFLIYFQGTGAADDSGLPNDRFFAVRPEGSVSTLKIQRTERGDSAVYLCASSSGGLAGGTDMQYFGPGTRLTVL.

The DNA for the CDR3 is TGTGCCAGCAGTTTCACATTCACCGGGGAGCTGTTTTTT. Protein product: CASSFTFTGELFF. J is TRBJ2-2 and V is TRBV12-3 or TRBV12-4; D ambiguous. The CDR3 length is 13 residues. Between the trimmed V and J ends, which lost 3 bases and 4 bases, there was a span of 6 bases.

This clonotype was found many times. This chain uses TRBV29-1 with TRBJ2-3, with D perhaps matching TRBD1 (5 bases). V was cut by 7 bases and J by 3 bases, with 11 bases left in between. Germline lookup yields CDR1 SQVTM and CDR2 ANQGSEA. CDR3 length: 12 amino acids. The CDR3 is CSAQGTTDTQYF. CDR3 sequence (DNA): TGCAGCGCGCAGGGCACGACAGATACGCAGTATTTT.

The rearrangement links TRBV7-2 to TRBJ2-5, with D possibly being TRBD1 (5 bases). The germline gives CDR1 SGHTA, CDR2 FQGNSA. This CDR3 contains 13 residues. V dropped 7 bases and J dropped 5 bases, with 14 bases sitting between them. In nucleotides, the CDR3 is TGTGCCAGCAAAAGGGGCAAGGTTGAGACCCAGTACTTC. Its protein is CASKRGKVETQYF.

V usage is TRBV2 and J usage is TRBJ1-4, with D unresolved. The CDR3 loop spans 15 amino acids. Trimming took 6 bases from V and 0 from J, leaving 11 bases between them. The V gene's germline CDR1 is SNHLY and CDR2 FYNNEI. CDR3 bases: TGTGCCAGCAGGGACTTTAGAACAACTAATGAAAAACTGTTTTTT. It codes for CASRDFRTTNEKLFF.

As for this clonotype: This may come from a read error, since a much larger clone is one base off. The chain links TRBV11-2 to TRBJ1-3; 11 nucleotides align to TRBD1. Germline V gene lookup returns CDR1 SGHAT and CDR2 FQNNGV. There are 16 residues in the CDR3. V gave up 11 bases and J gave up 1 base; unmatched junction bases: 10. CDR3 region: CAGTIGQGASGNTIYF. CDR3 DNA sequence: TGTGCCGGCACTATTGGACAGGGGGCATCTGGAAACACCATATATTTT.

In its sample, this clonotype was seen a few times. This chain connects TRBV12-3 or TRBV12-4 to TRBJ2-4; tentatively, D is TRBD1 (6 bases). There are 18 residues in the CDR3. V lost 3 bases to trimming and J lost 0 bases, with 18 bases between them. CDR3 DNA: TGTGCCAGCAGTTTTTTCATAGGGGGTGCGGTAGCCAAAAACATTCAGTACTTC. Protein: CASSFFIGGAVAKNIQYF.

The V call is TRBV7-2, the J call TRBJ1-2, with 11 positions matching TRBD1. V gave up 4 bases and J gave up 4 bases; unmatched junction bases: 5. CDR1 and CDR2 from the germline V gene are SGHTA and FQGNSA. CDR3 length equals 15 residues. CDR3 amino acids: CASSWGTGGGYGYTF. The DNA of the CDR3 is TGTGCCAGCAGCTGGGGGACAGGGGGGGGCTATGGCTACACCTTC.